The clone carrying this T cell receptor (beta chain) occurred a few times. The ends lost 1 base at V and 2 bases at J; junction bases unmatched: 3. The CDR3 has 16 amino acids. CDR1 MGHRA and CDR2 YSYEKL come from the germline V gene. Preparation of the bulk TCR libraries relied on previously described methods and listed TCR primers. TCRdb analysed the PCR reads with MiXCR anew, one entry per CDR3 protein. The data contain approximately 630,000 distinct CDR3 sequences, around 25% of them seen just once; the ten biggest clones take up around 0.78%. The data derive from a study of molecular identifiers for immune sequencing clone quantification. Across the whole study: The replicates split RNA from around 20,000 or 100,000 naive CD8 cells five ways and sequenced four.

Sequencing was carried out using naive CD8+ T cells from blood, with Jurkat cell RNA spiked in. Sample subset: FACS-sorted CD8+CD4-CCR7+CD45RA+ naive T cells. The sequence was collected from a human donor in good health. Some libraries in this study had Jurkat cell RNA spiked in. The chain has TRBV4-1 and TRBJ2-7; TRBD2 agrees at 12 bases. The CDR3 loop is CASSQVLAGGPYEQYF. CDR3 sequence (DNA): TGCGCCAGCAGCCAAGTCCTAGCGGGGGGGCCCTACGAGCAGTACTTC.